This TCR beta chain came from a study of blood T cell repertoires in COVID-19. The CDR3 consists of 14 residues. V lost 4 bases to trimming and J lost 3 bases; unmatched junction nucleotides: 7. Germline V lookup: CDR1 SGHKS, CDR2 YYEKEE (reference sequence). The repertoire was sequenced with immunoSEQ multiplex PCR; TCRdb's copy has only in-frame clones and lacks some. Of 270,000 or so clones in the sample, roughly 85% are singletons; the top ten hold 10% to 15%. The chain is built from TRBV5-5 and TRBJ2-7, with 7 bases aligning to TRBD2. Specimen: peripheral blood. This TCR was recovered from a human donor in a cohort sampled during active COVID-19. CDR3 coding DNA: TGTGCCAGCAGCCCCGGGACTACCTACTACGAGCAGTACTTC. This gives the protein CASSPGTTYYEQYF.